This entry is about one T cell receptor beta chain. The count of this clone is one. The antigen this receptor binds is unknown. No much larger clone exists at a distance of one base, and base qualities are not known. Collaborating institutions collected whole blood in K2EDTA tubes following their own protocols. For TCRbeta analysis, collaborator samples were shipped as frozen whole blood, as isolated PBMCs, or as DNA extracted from either sample type. For CDR1 and CDR2, the germline V gene lists MGHRA and YSYEKL. Compared with germline, V lacks 5 bases and J lacks 5 bases; bases without a gene match: 11. The CDR3 starts with the cysteine, ends with the phenylalanine, and has 16 residues. Only the CDR3 part of the read is kept: 48 bases, read in frame from the first base. These data originate in a study of blood T cell repertoires in COVID-19 (dated by TCRdb to 2020 to 2021). About the study as a whole: Samples covering the acute and convalescent phases of COVID-19 were provided by collaborators in the United States, Italy and Spain. Samples came from the ongoing ImmuneRACE study (first 160 participants) plus 1,254 subjects from 6 global collaborators. The repertoires were released in a freely available public database meant as a resource for research on the immune response to SARS-CoV-2. The dataset comprised deeply sampled blood TCRbeta repertoires from subjects exposed to, actively infected with, or recovered from COVID-19. The material from the prospective study consisted of cDNA or gDNA derived from T cells, B-cell-depleted T cells, or PBMCs. A de-identified subject ID, COVID-19 status, age in years and sex were almost always included in the sample metadata. Where available, HLA class I and class II types were taken from metadata supplied by the sample provider and were not determined by assay-based typing.

Study-level results and caveats: The amount of clinical and demographic metadata varied by source and participant and was provided uncurated.

The immunoSEQ Assay, a bias-controlled multiplex PCR, was used to amplify TCRbeta CDR3 regions from genomic DNA. In the paper's pipeline: The number of nucleated cells in each sample was estimated by amplification of reference gene primers within the assay. To quantify the absolute abundance of each unique TCRbeta CDR3 rearrangement, sequence reads were collapsed and filtered. For each sample, productive Simpson clonality was calculated as the square root of Simpson's diversity index across productive rearrangements. The source is immuneACCESS, and TCRdb retained only in-frame sequences with V and J called. Part of the clones is not carried over; for the studies checked, unresolved V genes explain less than half of this, and the remainder is unexplained. That table furnishes V, J and clone size, whereas the DNA furnished D and trimming. In all, the sample holds under 130,000 clones, and around 76% of those were seen once. Of the sample, roughly 19% is held by the ten largest clones.

The sequenced material came from peripheral blood. The origin of this receptor is a woman aged 70-85 years with acute or convalescent COVID-19. The chain links TRBV4-1 with TRBJ2-2; the junction holds 7 bases that match TRBD1. This receptor carries the CDR3 CASSSKTGQLTGELFF. The base sequence is TGCGCCAGCAGCTCAAAGACAGGGCAGTTGACCGGGGAGCTGTTTTTT.